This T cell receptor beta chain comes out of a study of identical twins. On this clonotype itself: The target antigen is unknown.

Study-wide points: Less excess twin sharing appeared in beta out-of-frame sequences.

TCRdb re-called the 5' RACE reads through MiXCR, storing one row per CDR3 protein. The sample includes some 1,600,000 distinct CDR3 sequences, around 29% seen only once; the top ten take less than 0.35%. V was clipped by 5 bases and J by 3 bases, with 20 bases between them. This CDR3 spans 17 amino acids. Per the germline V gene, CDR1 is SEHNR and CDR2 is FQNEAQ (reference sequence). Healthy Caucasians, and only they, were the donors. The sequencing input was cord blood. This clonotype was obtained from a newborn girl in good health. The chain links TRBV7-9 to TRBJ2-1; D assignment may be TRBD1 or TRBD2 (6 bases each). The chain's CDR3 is CASSRWDTRDFYNEQFF. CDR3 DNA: TGTGCCAGCAGCCGCTGGGACACCCGGGACTTCTACAATGAGCAGTTCTTC.